The 14 T cell receptor beta chains listed next were all sequenced from one sample in a study of shared clonotypes between healthy human individuals. The naive CD8 subset, CD45RO-negative cells positively selected for CCR7, excluded terminally differentiated effector memory CD45RA+ cells. Repertoires were generated with immunoSEQ multiplex PCR, while TCRdb's copy carries only in-frame clones and drops some. The repertoire holds about 1,900,000 clones, with 85% to 95% as singletons. Sequencing input: naive CD8+ T cells sorted from blood. Receptors were obtained from a man between 18 and 35 years old in good health.

The table lists this clone with a count of one. The V and J genes are TRBV6-6 and TRBJ2-3; 8 bases are shared with TRBD1. This CDR3 has 14 residues. Germline CDR1 is MNHNY and CDR2 is SVGAGI (reference sequence). J lost 4 bases, V lost 2 bases, and 2 bases had no gene match. The CDR3 sequence is CASSYATGADTQYF. In nucleotides, the CDR3 is TGTGCCAGCAGTTACGCGACAGGGGCAGATACGCAGTATTTT.

The gene calls are TRBV18 and TRBJ2-1; D gene ambiguous. The CDR3 spans 11 residues. Germline V gene sequence: CDR1 KGHSH, CDR2 LQKENI. Trimming removed 3 bases from V and 9 bases from J, with 6 bases in between. The CDR3: CASSPSAEQFF. As DNA, the CDR3 is TGTGCCAGCTCACCCTCTGCTGAGCAGTTCTTC.

In its sample, this clone was seen once. This rearrangement joins TRBV13 to TRBJ2-2; D not certain. Germline V CDR1 and CDR2: PRHDT, FYEKMQ (reference sequence). The germline V and J ends were trimmed by 4 bases and 6 bases, with 9 bases remaining between them. CDR3 length equals 13 residues. CDR3 bases: TGTGCCAGCAGCTCCAGCCTCGCCGGGGAGCTGTTTTTT. Residues: CASSSSLAGELFF.

This chain links TRBV29-1 with TRBJ2-7; 8 bases match TRBD2. V lost 3 bases, J lost 2 bases, and 9 bases stayed unmatched. The CDR3 loop spans 15 amino acids. Germline V lookup: CDR1 SQVTM, CDR2 ANQGSEA. This CDR3 reads CSVDGWVAGTYEQYF. The CDR3 region has the DNA TGCAGCGTTGACGGGTGGGTAGCGGGGACCTACGAGCAGTACTTC.

This sequence joins TRBV15 and TRBJ2-3; 11 bases line up with TRBD2. V trimming: 0 bases; J trimming: 3 bases; junction bases outside the gene matches: 8. The CDR3 covers 18 residues. Germline V gene lookup returns CDR1 LNHNV and CDR2 YYDKDF (reference sequence). The CDR3 DNA reads as TGTGCCACCAGCAGAGATTGGCTAGCGGGAGGTTTGACAGATACGCAGTATTTT. It translates to CATSRDWLAGGLTDTQYF.

This clone occurred once. This rearrangement joins TRBV10-3 to TRBJ2-3, with TRBD2 matching over 7 bases. The CDR3 extends over 17 amino acids. The junction had 10 bases not matched to a gene; V was cut back by 4 bases and J by 0 bases. Germline lookup yields CDR1 ENHRY and CDR2 SYGVKD. CDR3 DNA sequence: TGTGCCATCAGTGTGGTGGGGGGGGTAGGGAGCACAGATACGCAGTATTTT. Protein product: CAISVVGGVGSTDTQYF.

The rearrangement links TRBV27 to TRBJ2-1, with no clear D. V lost 3 bases and J lost 7, with 10 bases in between. Germline V gene sequence: CDR1 MNHEY, CDR2 SMNVEV (reference sequence). This CDR3 is 13 amino acids long. CDR3 nucleotide sequence: TGTGCCAGCAGTTTGATTGGTAGGAATGAGCAGTTCTTC. Translation: CASSLIGRNEQFF.

This CDR3 is CASSLWQGGNEQYF. In DNA, the CDR3 is TGCGCCAGCAGCTTGTGGCAGGGAGGGAACGAGCAGTACTTC. V is TRBV5-1 and J is TRBJ2-7; 7 bases map to TRBD2. The germline gives CDR1 SGHRS, CDR2 YFSETQ. The CDR3 length is 14 residues. Trimming at V came to 1 base and at J to 5 bases, leaving 6 bases not matched to a gene.

The sample holds one count of this clone. J is TRBJ2-3 and V is TRBV6-1; tentatively, D is TRBD1 (6 bases). CDR1 and CDR2 from the germline V gene are MNHNS and SASEGT. The CDR3 loop spans 14 amino acids. The V and J ends lost 4 bases and 5 bases respectively, with 13 bases between them. The CDR3 reads CASSAQGSIDTQYF. CDR3 coding DNA: TGTGCCAGCAGTGCCCAGGGGTCTATAGATACGCAGTATTTT.

The rearrangement links TRBV27 to TRBJ2-3; 9 positions match TRBD2. V trimming: 5 bases; J trimming: 1 base; junction bases outside the gene matches: 10. The CDR3 loop spans 17 amino acids. Germline-derived CDR1 and CDR2 are MNHEY and SMNVEV (reference sequence). The CDR3 DNA reads as TGTGCCAGCAGTCCCCTAAGGGGCGGGGGGGGCACAGATACGCAGTATTTT. Translating gives CASSPLRGGGGTDTQYF.

The chain is built from TRBV7-8 and TRBJ2-7; D may match TRBD1 or TRBD2 (6 bases each). Trimming removed 5 bases from V and 6 bases from J, with 14 bases in between. The CDR3 has 13 amino acids. The germline CDR1 and CDR2 sequences are SGHVS and FQNEAQ. DNA of the CDR3: TGTGCCAGCAGCCCCCCAGGGGAGGCCGAGCAGTACTTC. It codes for CASSPPGEAEQYF.

This chain joins TRBV13 and TRBJ2-3; the D gene is possibly TRBD2 (5 bases). V shed 3 bases and J shed 0 bases, with 7 bases lying between them. Germline V gene data show CDR1 as PRHDT and CDR2 as FYEKMQ (reference sequence). This CDR3 has 14 residues. The CDR3 DNA sequence: TGTGCCAGCAGCTTGGAGCGGAGCACAGATACGCAGTATTTT. Its translation: CASSLERSTDTQYF. The full variable domain, completed using reference TRBV13 and TRBJ2-3, is AAGVIQSPRHLIKEKRETATLKCYPIPRHDTVYWYQQGPGQDPQFLISFYEKMQSDKGSIPDRFSAQQFSDYHSELNMSSLELGDSALYFCASSLERSTDTQYFGPGTRLTVL.

This clone came up once. V is TRBV5-6 and J is TRBJ2-3; D remains unclear. The length of the CDR3 is 15 residues. Germline V gene lookup returns CDR1 SGHDT and CDR2 YYEEEE. V lost 3 bases to trimming and J lost 0 bases, with 11 bases between them. The CDR3 sequence is CASSSYWPSTDTQYF. CDR3 in DNA: TGTGCCAGCAGCTCCTATTGGCCTAGCACAGATACGCAGTATTTT.

To note about this clone: This CDR3 is also generated by other DNA sequences in the sample. The V call is TRBV27, the J call TRBJ2-2; D is ambiguous. Germline assignment: CDR1 MNHEY and CDR2 SMNVEV (reference sequence). This CDR3 comprises 12 residues. Trimming shortened V by 3 bases and J by 6 bases, and 5 bases separated the two germline ends. The CDR3 loop reads CASSLGPGELFF. The DNA for the CDR3 is TGTGCCAGCAGTTTGGGTCCCGGGGAGCTGTTTTTT.